These 14 T cell receptor beta chains came from one sample sequenced in a study of blood T cell repertoires in COVID-19. TCRdb keeps only in-frame clones here, not all; method: immunoSEQ multiplex PCR. The data hold about 330,000 clones, with roughly 90% observed a single time. Material for sequencing was peripheral blood. The receptors derive from a woman aged 45-65 years with active or convalescent COVID-19.

V is TRBV15 and J is TRBJ2-5; D gene unclear. This CDR3 is 13 amino acids long. From germline, CDR1 is LNHNV and CDR2 YYDKDF (reference sequence). Trimming shortened V by 6 bases and J by 1 base, and 9 bases separated the two germline ends. CDR3 loop: CATRFTVQETQYF. DNA of the CDR3: TGTGCCACCAGATTCACAGTCCAAGAGACCCAGTACTTC.

The chain joins TRBV11-2 to TRBJ1-5; tentatively, D is TRBD1 (6 bases). This CDR3 is built from 15 residues. Germline values: CDR1 SGHAT, CDR2 FQNNGV. V was shortened by 5 bases and J by 2 bases, with 13 bases between the two germline ends. CDR3 sequence (DNA): TGTGCCAGCAGCGCCACAGGGCATGGCAATCAGCCCCAGCATTTT. Encoded protein: CASSATGHGNQPQHF. The variable domain in full, with the rest retrieved from reference TRBV11-2 and TRBJ1-5, is EAGVAQSPRYKIIEKRQSVAFWCNPISGHATLYWYQQILGQGPKLLIQFQNNGVVDDSQLPKDRFSAERLKGVDSTLKIQPAKLEDSAVYLCASSATGHGNQPQHFGDGTRLSIL.

The chain has TRBV2 and TRBJ2-3; unclear D gene. CDR1 and CDR2 (germline): SNHLY, FYNNEI. This CDR3 has 13 amino acids. V dropped 3 bases and J dropped 6 bases, with 10 bases sitting between them. In nucleotides, the CDR3 is TGTGCCAGCAGTGATTCAGCCAGGGATACGCAGTATTTT. Amino acid sequence: CASSDSARDTQYF.

This chain joins TRBV7-9 and TRBJ1-2, with 7 bases matching TRBD1. The germline gives CDR1 SEHNR, CDR2 FQNEAQ (reference sequence). Trimming removed 7 bases from V and 8 bases from J; junction bases left unmatched: 16. This CDR3 region has 15 residues. The CDR3 protein is CASTRPPETGQGYTF. The DNA for the CDR3 is TGTGCCAGCACTAGGCCACCCGAGACAGGGCAGGGCTACACCTTC.

The chain uses TRBV9 and TRBJ2-6, with TRBD1 matching over 8 bases. Germline-derived CDR1 and CDR2 are SGDLS and YYNGEE. V lost 2 bases and J lost 1; bases outside the gene matches: 8. This CDR3 region has 18 residues. The CDR3, as DNA: TGTGCCAGCAGCGTTGCTACAGGGGGTGAATCTGGGGCCAACGTCCTGACTTTC. Translation: CASSVATGGESGANVLTF.

The chain joins TRBV6-5 to TRBJ1-5; the match to TRBD1 covers 8 bases. V shed 6 bases and J 3 bases; nucleotides not matched to a gene: 7. The CDR3 sequence is 15 residues long. Germline CDR1 is MNHEY and CDR2 is SVGAGI. The CDR3 DNA reads TGTGCCAGCAGCTCAGGACAGGGAGTCAATCAGCCCCAGCATTTT. It is translated as CASSSGQGVNQPQHF.

The chain carries TRBV25-1 and TRBJ1-2, with 7 bases that match TRBD1. The V segment lost 5 bases and the J segment 3 bases; nucleotides outside the gene matches: 3. CDR1 MGHDK and CDR2 SYGVNS come from the germline V gene. The CDR3 consists of 13 residues. The chain's CDR3 is CASSIQGDYGYTF. In nucleotides, the CDR3 is TGTGCCAGCAGTATCCAGGGGGACTATGGCTACACCTTC.

The rearrangement links TRBV7-2 to TRBJ2-2; D is possibly TRBD1 (6 bases). In germline, CDR1 is SGHTA, CDR2 FQGNSA. V lost 4 bases and J 0 bases, leaving 12 bases between the germline ends. This CDR3 is 16 amino acids long. CDR3: CASSSDRPANTGELFF. DNA for the CDR3: TGTGCCAGCAGCTCCGACAGGCCTGCGAACACCGGGGAGCTGTTTTTT.

This chain connects TRBV6-1 to TRBJ2-7, with TRBD1 matching over 10 bases. The CDR3 contains 15 residues. Germline V gives CDR1 MNHNS, CDR2 SASEGT. J was trimmed by 1 base and V by 3 bases; bases with no gene match: 3. The CDR3 bases are TGTGCCAGCAGTGACCCGGGACAGGGGTCCTACGAGCAGTACTTC. Translating it yields CASSDPGQGSYEQYF.

V is TRBV6-5 and J is TRBJ2-2; the match to TRBD1 covers 9 bases. The germline CDR1 and CDR2 sequences are MNHEY and SVGAGI. J lost 6 bases, V lost 7 bases, and 6 bases had no gene match. The length of the CDR3 is 14 residues. CDR3 loop: CASNRDRVAGELFF. The CDR3 DNA reads TGTGCCAGCAATAGGGACAGGGTGGCCGGGGAGCTGTTTTTT.

This chain uses TRBV13 with TRBJ1-1, with D unclear. The germline V gene has CDR1 PRHDT and CDR2 FYEKMQ (reference sequence). This CDR3 is 14 amino acids long. Trimming took 4 bases from V and 1 from J, leaving 10 bases between them. CDR3 protein: CASSSATGNTEAFF. In nucleotides, the CDR3 is TGTGCCAGCAGCTCCGCGACGGGGAACACTGAAGCTTTCTTT.

CDR3 nucleotides: TGTGCCAGTAGCTGGCCCCGGGGGGCTGGAAACACCATATATTTT. Translated, it gives CASSWPRGAGNTIYF. The chain employs TRBV19 and TRBJ1-3; D is perhaps TRBD1 (5 bases). The CDR3 runs to 15 residues. Trimming pared 6 bases from V and 2 bases from J, leaving 14 bases between. Germline-derived CDR1 and CDR2 are LNHDA and SQIVND (reference sequence).

J is TRBJ1-6 and V is TRBV30, with a possible D match to TRBD1 (5 bases). Germline V gene data show CDR1 as GTSNPN and CDR2 as SVGIG (reference sequence). Trimming removed 6 bases from V and 6 bases from J, with 12 bases in between. The CDR3 extends over 13 amino acids. The CDR3 region is CACGAGRNSPLHF. CDR3 DNA: TGTGCCTGCGGGGCGGGGCGTAATTCACCCCTCCACTTT.

The rearrangement uses TRBV10-3 and TRBJ1-1; TRBD1 matches at 9 bases. Unmatched junction bases numbered 11, after V lost 7 bases and J lost 5 bases. CDR3 size: 15 residues. The V gene's germline CDR1 is ENHRY and CDR2 SYGVKD. Here the CDR3 reads CAITNTQGASTEAFF. Here the CDR3 DNA reads TGTGCCATCACTAATACACAGGGGGCGTCAACTGAAGCTTTCTTT.